The clone carrying this TCR beta chain showed up many times. This entry belongs to a study of early T cells in non-severe SARS-CoV-2 infection. TCRdb re-analysed the 5' RACE reads in MiXCR, keeping a single row per CDR3 protein. The data contain tens of thousands of distinct CDR3 sequences, roughly 14% of them seen just once; the ten biggest clones take up 0.58%. This CDR3 contains 13 residues. Trimming stripped 5 bases from V and 3 bases from J, with 10 bases between. Per the germline V gene, CDR1 is MNHEY and CDR2 is SVGEGT. The chain is built from TRBV6-2 or TRBV6-3 and TRBJ1-1; D gene ambiguous. This receptor was taken from an adult who was a healthcare worker with PCR-confirmed SARS-CoV-2 infection or an uninfected control (not recorded which). The sequenced sample consisted of whole blood. The CDR3: CASSMGHHTEAFF. The CDR3 region has the DNA TGTGCCAGCAGTATGGGCCACCACACTGAAGCTTTCTTT.